What follows are 7 T cell receptor beta chains derived from one specimen sequenced in a study of blood T cell repertoires in COVID-19. Sequencing was performed with immunoSEQ multiplex PCR; in TCRdb, only in-frame clones are kept and a portion is missing. Found here are tens of thousands of clones, roughly 78% of them singletons; the top ten hold 4.5% to 5.5%. Sequenced input: peripheral blood. Every receptor here comes from a woman aged 70 to 79 with acute or convalescent COVID-19.

The chain carries TRBV2 and TRBJ1-1; TRBD1 agrees at 10 bases. The germline V gene encodes CDR1 SNHLY and CDR2 FYNNEI. The V gene end was trimmed by 3 bases and the J gene end by 1 base; junction bases not matched to a gene: 8. The CDR3 consists of 17 residues. CDR3: CASSEFGTGAANTEAFF. CDR3 bases: TGTGCCAGCAGTGAGTTTGGGACAGGGGCTGCGAACACTGAAGCTTTCTTT.

CDR3 DNA sequence: TGTGCCACCAGCAGAGATTACTACGGGAGGAGAAACACCATATATTTT. As protein: CATSRDYYGRRNTIYF. The chain is built from TRBV15 and TRBJ1-3; D is ambiguous. This CDR3 contains 16 residues. Germline V gives CDR1 LNHNV, CDR2 YYDKDF (reference sequence). The germline V and J ends were trimmed by 0 bases and 5 bases, with 14 bases remaining between them.

This clone occurred once. The V call is TRBV7-9, the J call TRBJ1-5; D not certain. The CDR3 has 12 amino acids. The germline gives CDR1 SEHNR, CDR2 FQNEAQ (reference sequence). Between the trimmed V and J ends, which lost 6 bases and 8 bases, there was a span of 11 bases. In nucleotides, the CDR3 is TGTGCCAGCAGTTATCAAGCTGAGCCCCAGCATTTT. Residues: CASSYQAEPQHF.

The chain combines TRBV13 with TRBJ2-7, with D possibly being TRBD1 (5 bases). CDR1 PRHDT and CDR2 FYEKMQ come from the germline V gene (reference sequence). The CDR3 loop spans 14 amino acids. V gave up 1 base and J gave up 1 base, with 8 bases separating them. This chain's CDR3 is CASSLDRSSYEQYF. CDR3 nucleotides: TGTGCCAGCAGCTTAGACAGGTCATCCTACGAGCAGTACTTC.

The J gene is TRBJ2-3, the V gene TRBV19; 13 positions agree with TRBD2. CDR3 size: 18 residues. CDR1 LNHDA and CDR2 SQIVND come from the germline V gene (reference sequence). V dropped 3 bases and J dropped 0; count of bases not matched to a gene: 6. As DNA, the CDR3 is TGTGCCAGTAGTATTAGACTAGCGGGGGGCCTAAGCACAGATACGCAGTATTTT. It specifies CASSIRLAGGLSTDTQYF.

The rearrangement joins TRBV5-1 to TRBJ2-3; 8 positions agree with TRBD2. In germline, CDR1 is SGHRS, CDR2 YFSETQ. V lost 5 bases, J lost 0 bases, and 5 bases stayed unmatched. The CDR3 covers 15 residues. CDR3 in amino acids: CASRLTSGSTDTQYF. The CDR3 bases are TGCGCCAGCAGACTTACTAGCGGTAGCACAGATACGCAGTATTTT.

The V and J genes are TRBV4-3 and TRBJ1-2; D is unresolved. Germline-derived CDR1 and CDR2 are LGHNA and YSLEER. The CDR3 loop spans 13 amino acids. V lost 2 bases and J lost 8, with 12 bases in between. Here the CDR3 reads CASSQLISGGYTF. CDR3 sequence (DNA): TGCGCCAGCAGCCAATTAATATCGGGGGGCTACACCTTC.